A single sample is the source of the 5 T cell receptor beta chains below, sequenced in a study of cytomegalovirus exposure and HLA in healthy donors. The primer mix had 60 Vbeta and 13 Jbeta primers. Sequencing was performed with immunoSEQ multiplex PCR; in TCRdb, only in-frame clones are kept and a portion is missing. The repertoire holds approximately 150,000 clones, with about 64% as singletons. The sample taken for sequencing was PBMCs. All receptors derive from a young woman in good health and CMV-seropositive.

The chain links TRBV11-3 to TRBJ2-3, with D perhaps matching TRBD1 (6 bases). V gave up 6 bases and J gave up 5 bases, with 12 bases separating them. The V gene's germline CDR1 is SGHNT and CDR2 YENEEA. The CDR3 is made up of 13 amino acids. The CDR3 sequence is CASRATGKDTQYF. For the CDR3, the DNA is TGTGCCAGCAGGGCTACAGGGAAAGATACGCAGTATTTT.

V is TRBV13 and J is TRBJ2-7; tentative D call: TRBD2 (6 bases). The CDR3 is 15 amino acids. Trimming left V 4 bases short and J 6 bases short, with 19 bases between. CDR1 and CDR2 (germline): PRHDT, FYEKMQ (reference sequence). The CDR3 coding sequence is TGTGCCAGCAGCTCAACCGGGACTCCCCGAGCCGAGCAGTACTTC. It encodes CASSSTGTPRAEQYF.

The V and J genes are TRBV25-1 and TRBJ1-5; D perhaps matches TRBD1 (5 bases). The CDR3 spans 14 residues. The germline V and J ends were trimmed by 5 bases and 7 bases, with 15 bases remaining between them. Germline CDR1 is MGHDK and CDR2 is SYGVNS. The CDR3 reads CASSTGEGLQPQHF. In DNA, the CDR3 is TGTGCCAGCAGTACGGGGGAAGGATTACAGCCCCAGCATTTT.

V and J are TRBV6-5 and TRBJ1-1; TRBD1 might be the D (6 bases). CDR1 and CDR2 from the germline V gene are MNHEY and SVGAGI. This CDR3 comprises 15 residues. Trimming left V 4 bases short and J 8 bases short, with 20 bases between. The DNA for the CDR3 is TGTGCCAGCAGTTCCCACCTACCGACAGGTACCGAAGCTTTCTTT. Translating gives CASSSHLPTGTEAFF.

This chain links TRBV5-1 with TRBJ1-6; TRBD1 aligns across 9 bases. Germline CDR1 is SGHRS and CDR2 is YFSETQ. V lost 5 bases and J lost 7; bases outside the gene matches: 13. CDR3 length: 17 residues. DNA for the CDR3: TGCGCCAGCAGATCCATCAACAGGGGGCTGGAGAATTCACCCCTCCACTTT. Encoded protein: CASRSINRGLENSPLHF. The whole variable domain, filled in from reference TRBV5-1 and TRBJ1-6, reads KAGVTQTPRYLIKTRGQQVTLSCSPISGHRSVSWYQQTPGQGLQFLFEYFSETQRNKGNFPGRFSGRQFSNSRSEMNVSTLELGDSALYLCASRSINRGLENSPLHFGNGTRLTVT.